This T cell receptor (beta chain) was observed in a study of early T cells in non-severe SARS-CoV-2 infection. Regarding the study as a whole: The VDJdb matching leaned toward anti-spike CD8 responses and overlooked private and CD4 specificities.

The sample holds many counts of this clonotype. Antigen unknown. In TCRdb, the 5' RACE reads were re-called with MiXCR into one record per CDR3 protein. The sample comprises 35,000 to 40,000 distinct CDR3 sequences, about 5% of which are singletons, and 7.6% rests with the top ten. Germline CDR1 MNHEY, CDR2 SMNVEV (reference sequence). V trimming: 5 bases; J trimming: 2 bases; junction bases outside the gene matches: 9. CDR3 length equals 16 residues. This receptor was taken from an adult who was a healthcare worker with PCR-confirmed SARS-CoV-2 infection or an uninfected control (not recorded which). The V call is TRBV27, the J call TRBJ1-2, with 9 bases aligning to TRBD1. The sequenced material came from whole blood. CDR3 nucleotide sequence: TGTGCCAGCAGTGTAGCAGGTGGGACAGGGAACTATGGCTACACCTTC. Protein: CASSVAGGTGNYGYTF.